This is a list of T cell receptor beta chains from one sample in a study of T cells expressing NK-cell markers. TCRdb reanalyzed the 5' RACE reads and collapses them to one entry per CDR3 protein, without DNA. In total, the table holds approximately 440,000 distinct CDR3 sequences. Sequenced sample: blood T cells: a sorted CD56 or NKG2C T cell subset, CD4+ or CD8+ T cells, or bulk PBMC T cells (not recorded which). The source of these receptors is a woman aged 45-60 years in good health. Both conserved end residues are part of each CDR3.

V	J	CDR3
TRBV10-1	TRBJ1-5	CASGSTGDQPQHF
TRBV6-5	TRBJ2-7	CASSPGTGGFYEQYF
TRBV5-1	TRBJ1-2	CASSLEGLGAEGYTF
TRBV10-3	TRBJ2-7	CAISENYYEQYF
TRBV20-1	TRBJ2-1	CSARGGRDSYNEQFF
TRBV4-1	TRBJ2-1	CASKSAGVRLGEQFF
TRBV20-1	TRBJ2-5	CSATRTSGMGETQYF
TRBV7-8	TRBJ1-1	CASSLKDGGTEAFF
TRBV28	TRBJ2-7	CASSPQASNYEQYF
TRBV29-1	TRBJ1-1	CSVGGLAGGNTEAFF
TRBV5-1	TRBJ2-3	CASSFSSDTQYF
TRBV4-1	TRBJ2-7	CASSQAGNYEQYF
TRBV9	TRBJ2-2	CASSPRRERISGELFF
TRBV6-1	TRBJ2-1	CASSGHSINEQFF
TRBV5-6	TRBJ2-1	CASSLRVRDNEQFF
TRBV27	TRBJ2-1	CASSPRDRALNEQFF
TRBV2	TRBJ2-2	CASSEFLTGTSGGAGELFF
TRBV9	TRBJ2-3	CASSSERLAAYTDTQYF
TRBV10-3	TRBJ2-3	CAISEIRTSPLQYF
TRBV6-5	TRBJ1-2	CASSYSRQGIYGYTF
TRBV10-3	TRBJ2-1	CAISAGTGEQFF
TRBV5-1	TRBJ2-3	CASTPTGGSADTQYF
TRBV5-1	TRBJ1-1	CASSSGPTTEAFF
TRBV7-2	TRBJ2-1	CASSLGFRDYNEQFF
TRBV10-2	TRBJ2-3	CASTPTGDTQYF
TRBV30	TRBJ1-1	CAWSAGRGTEAFF
TRBV11-3	TRBJ2-1	CASSPGQRQFF
TRBV20-1	TRBJ1-1	CSARDPIRYAEAFF
TRBV6-2/TRBV6-3	TRBJ2-1	CASTKIPVPSRYNEQFF
TRBV28	TRBJ2-7	CASSLVMGLAQSGEQYF
TRBV12-3/TRBV12-4	TRBJ2-1	CASSLPHGRTQFF